The 17 T cell receptor beta chains below come from one sample, sequenced in a study of blood T cell repertoires in COVID-19 (TCRdb year 2020). Libraries were constructed by the immunoSEQ multiplex PCR assay. In its TCRdb copy, this immuneACCESS table keeps in-frame sequences only and misses some clones. Where compared with another copy, unresolved V genes explain less than half of these, and the others have no known cause. The sample yields some 130,000 clones; around 80% were counted once. Roughly 3.4% of the sample is in the top ten clones. The sequencing sample was made of peripheral blood. These receptors were taken from a man between 60 and 70 years old with acute or convalescent COVID-19.

This clone was picked up many times. The rearrangement uses TRBV11-1 and TRBJ2-1, with D maybe TRBD2 (7 bases). The CDR3 has 15 residues. Per the germline V gene, CDR1 is SGHAT and CDR2 is FQDESV (reference sequence). V lost 4 bases, J lost 7 bases, and 17 bases lay in between. CDR3 DNA sequence: TGTGCCAGCAGCTCGCGTCCAGGGGAGGGAAATGAGCAGTTCTTC. As protein: CASSSRPGEGNEQFF.

The chain carries TRBV19 and TRBJ1-5; 11 nucleotides line up with TRBD1. Germline V gene lookup returns CDR1 LNHDA and CDR2 SQIVND (reference sequence). After removal of 5 bases from V and 5 bases from J, the junction contained 8 bases not matched to a gene. The CDR3 has 16 residues. The CDR3 region is CASSPSRTGGDQPQHF. For the CDR3, the DNA is TGTGCCAGTAGTCCCAGTCGGACAGGGGGCGATCAGCCCCAGCATTTT.

In its sample, this clone was seen a few times. The chain carries TRBV4-3 and TRBJ1-1; no clear D. Germline values: CDR1 LGHNA, CDR2 YSLEER. The length of the CDR3 is 14 residues. V dropped 4 bases and J dropped 5 bases, with 14 bases sitting between them. The CDR3 here is CASSLSNGGTEAFF. Written as DNA, the CDR3 is TGCGCCAGCAGCCTCAGTAACGGCGGAACTGAAGCTTTCTTT.

This chain uses TRBV7-2 with TRBJ1-1; a possible D gene is TRBD1 (5 bases). The CDR3 length is 13 residues. Trimming removed 4 bases from V and 4 bases from J, with 10 bases in between. The germline V gene has CDR1 SGHTA and CDR2 FQGNSA. The CDR3 bases are TGTGCCAGCAGCTCCGGGGGACTCACTGAAGCTTTCTTT. Translating gives CASSSGGLTEAFF.

This chain uses TRBV2 with TRBJ2-2, with TRBD2 matching 16 bases. V was pared by 4 bases and J by 5 bases, with 4 bases of the junction left unmatched. Germline V lookup: CDR1 SNHLY, CDR2 FYNNEI. The CDR3 totals 17 residues. Here the CDR3 reads CASSAGTSGRATGELFF. The CDR3 nucleotides read TGTGCCAGCAGTGCGGGGACTAGCGGGAGGGCGACCGGGGAGCTGTTTTTT.

This chain connects TRBV7-8 to TRBJ1-5; D unresolved. CDR1 and CDR2 from the germline V gene are SGHVS and FQNEAQ. Trimming took 5 bases from V and 4 from J, leaving 15 bases between them. This CDR3 is 15 amino acids long. The CDR3 loop is CASSPNQASNQPQHF. CDR3 bases: TGTGCCAGCAGCCCCAACCAGGCGTCTAATCAGCCCCAGCATTTT.

The chain uses TRBV7-2 and TRBJ2-7, with TRBD2 matching 9 bases. Germline V lookup: CDR1 SGHTA, CDR2 FQGNSA. Trimming took 5 bases from V and 4 from J; bases not matched to a gene: 9. This CDR3 is built from 15 residues. CDR3 sequence: CASSAASGTSYEQYF. The CDR3 bases are TGTGCCAGCAGCGCAGCTAGCGGGACCAGTTACGAGCAGTACTTC.

This chain uses TRBV20-1 with TRBJ1-2, with D tentatively TRBD1 (5 bases). Germline CDR1 and CDR2: DFQATT and SNEGSKA (reference sequence). V gave up 6 bases and J gave up 4 bases, with 15 bases separating them. The CDR3 length is 13 residues. In DNA form, the CDR3 reads TGCAGTGCCAGTCTGACAGTGGGCTATGGCTACACCTTC. Translation: CSASLTVGYGYTF.

V is TRBV2 and J is TRBJ1-5; D call uncertain. CDR3 length equals 13 residues. V lost 6 bases, J lost 3 bases, and 9 bases lay in between. Germline loops: CDR1 SNHLY, CDR2 FYNNEI. The CDR3 loop reads CASRNSFNQPQHF. Written as DNA, the CDR3 is TGTGCCAGCAGAAACAGCTTCAATCAGCCCCAGCATTTT.

The V and J genes are TRBV30 and TRBJ1-6, with 9 bases lining up with TRBD1. Germline CDR1 reads GTSNPN; CDR2 reads SVGIG (reference sequence). The CDR3 runs 14 residues. V was clipped by 2 bases and J by 10 bases; unmatched bases: 6. DNA for the CDR3: TGTGCCTGGAGTTCCGGGACAGGGTGGTCACCCCTCCACTTT. Its protein is CAWSSGTGWSPLHF.

The gene calls are TRBV14 and TRBJ1-2; D not resolved. CDR3 length: 12 residues. In germline, CDR1 is SGHDN, CDR2 FVKESK. V was clipped by 4 bases and J by 11 bases, with 14 bases between them. The CDR3: CASSRSGPSYTF. CDR3 DNA sequence: TGTGCCAGCAGCCGGTCTGGGCCGTCGTACACCTTC.

The chain recombines TRBV7-8 with TRBJ2-1; the D gene is possibly TRBD2 (6 bases). Germline CDR1 SGHVS, CDR2 FQNEAQ. The CDR3 is 14 residues long. Trimming removed 1 base from V and 7 bases from J, with 11 bases in between. The CDR3 DNA follows: TGTGCCAGCAGCTTAGGCGGGACCCCAAATGAGCAGTTCTTC. It yields the protein CASSLGGTPNEQFF.

This chain joins TRBV27 and TRBJ2-2; 7 bases are shared with TRBD1. The CDR3 has 19 residues. Trimming cost V 3 bases and J 1 base; bases outside gene matches: 14. Germline V gene sequence: CDR1 MNHEY, CDR2 SMNVEV (reference sequence). CDR3 sequence: CASSLRGPSLPQNTGELFF. In DNA, the CDR3 is TGTGCCAGCAGTTTGAGGGGGCCCAGTCTCCCTCAGAACACCGGGGAGCTGTTTTTT.

There are a few counts of this clone. The CDR3 here is CASSFGTGGYEQFF. CDR3 in DNA: TGTGCCAGCAGCTTTGGGACAGGGGGCTATGAGCAGTTCTTC. V usage is TRBV28 and J usage is TRBJ2-1, with 12 positions matching TRBD1. The CDR3 contains 14 residues. V was pared by 6 bases and J by 8 bases, with 5 bases of the junction left unmatched. Germline CDR1 is MDHEN and CDR2 is SYDVKM.

The chain uses TRBV7-2 and TRBJ2-1; 8 bases align to TRBD2. Germline V gene sequence: CDR1 SGHTA, CDR2 FQGNSA. V was pared by 9 bases and J by 6 bases, with 10 bases of the junction left unmatched. There are 14 residues in the CDR3. The DNA of the CDR3 is TGTGCCAGACACGGGACTAGTTCGTGCAATGAGCAGTTCTTC. This gives the protein CARHGTSSCNEQFF.

The J gene is TRBJ1-3, the V gene TRBV29-1, with D hard to call. Germline-derived CDR1 and CDR2 are SQVTM and ANQGSEA. CDR3 length: 11 amino acids. Trimming took 6 bases from V and 0 from J, leaving 3 bases between them. Here the CDR3 reads CSVLSGNTIYF. The CDR3 region has the DNA TGCAGCGTCCTCTCTGGAAACACCATATATTTT.

The chain links TRBV5-1 to TRBJ2-4; TRBD1 matches at 9 bases. The ends lost 0 bases at V and 0 bases at J; junction bases unmatched: 7. The germline V gene has CDR1 SGHRS and CDR2 YFSETQ. The CDR3 is 18 amino acids. In DNA form, the CDR3 reads TGCGCCAGCAGCTTGGCCTTGACAGGGGGTTTAGCCAAAAACATTCAGTACTTC. It codes for CASSLALTGGLAKNIQYF.